This entry lists 28 T cell receptor beta chains sequenced from one sample in a study of blood T cell repertoires in COVID-19. Profiling relied on immunoSEQ multiplex PCR, and the TCRdb table lists in-frame clones only, not all of them. The top ten hold 3.5% to 4.5% of the sample, which has roughly 150,000 clones, roughly 72% seen once. Sequenced material: peripheral blood. The receptors here all came from a woman older than 75 with acute or convalescent COVID-19.

This clone has only one observation. The DNA of the CDR3 is TGTGCCAGCAGCTTTACCCGGGACACTGAAGCTTTCTTT. The encoded protein is CASSFTRDTEAFF. The chain is built from TRBV12-3 or TRBV12-4 and TRBJ1-1; D gene unclear. The V end was cut by 6 bases, the J end by 3 bases, with 11 bases between. The CDR3 has 13 residues.

The CDR3 DNA is TGTGCCAGCAGTACCCGGCAGGGTGATAGCACAGATACGCAGTATTTT. It specifies CASSTRQGDSTDTQYF. The chain uses TRBV6-6 and TRBJ2-3; a possible D gene is TRBD1 (5 bases). Germline-derived CDR1 and CDR2 are MNHNY and SVGAGI (reference sequence). The CDR3 runs 16 residues. Trimming removed 5 bases at V and 0 bases at J, with 15 bases between.

The chain joins TRBV5-5 to TRBJ1-1; TRBD1 matches at 9 bases. The trim removed 4 bases at V and 4 bases at J, leaving 11 bases unmatched. The CDR3 totals 16 residues. Germline values: CDR1 SGHKS, CDR2 YYEKEE (reference sequence). CDR3 loop: CASSPSRDRAGTEAFF. CDR3 in DNA: TGTGCCAGCAGCCCGAGCCGGGACAGGGCTGGCACTGAAGCTTTCTTT. The full variable domain, its missing parts supplied by reference TRBV5-5 and TRBJ1-1, is DAGVTQSPTHLIKTRGQQVTLRCSPISGHKSVSWYQQVLGQGPQFIFQYYEKEERGRGNFPDRFSARQFPNYSSELNVNALLLGDSALYLCASSPSRDRAGTEAFFGQGTRLTVV.

In DNA, the CDR3 is TGCGCCAGCAGCCAAGATTCGGCCACTAGCTCTGGAAACACCATATATTTT. Its protein is CASSQDSATSSGNTIYF. The rearrangement joins TRBV4-3 to TRBJ1-3; D is undetermined. This CDR3 comprises 17 residues. V was cut by 0 bases and J by 0 bases, with 12 bases left in between. The germline V gene has CDR1 LGHNA and CDR2 YSLEER.

The rearrangement joins TRBV19 to TRBJ2-2, with 7 bases matching TRBD1. V gave up 3 bases and J gave up 0 bases; unmatched junction bases: 10. Germline assignment: CDR1 LNHDA and CDR2 SQIVND (reference sequence). The CDR3 is 18 amino acids. The CDR3 DNA reads as TGTGCCAGTAGTATTTGGCCTTCCGGGACAGCGAACACCGGGGAGCTGTTTTTT. Translating gives CASSIWPSGTANTGELFF.

The J gene is TRBJ1-4, the V gene TRBV7-9; TRBD1 aligns across 7 bases. Germline CDR1 and CDR2: SEHNR and FQNEAQ (reference sequence). Germline trimming cut 3 bases from V and 8 bases from J; bases unmatched to any gene: 6. CDR3 length equals 14 residues. Here the CDR3 DNA reads TGTGCCAGCAGCTTTAAGACAGGGAGGGAAAAACTGTTTTTT. Translation: CASSFKTGREKLFF. Supplemented by reference TRBV7-9 and TRBJ1-4, the full variable domain reads DTGVSQNPRHKITKRGQNVTFRCDPISEHNRLYWYRQTLGQGPEFLTYFQNEAQLEKSRLLSDRFSAERPKGSFSTLEIQRTEQGDSAMYLCASSFKTGREKLFFGSGTQLSVL.

The chain joins TRBV10-3 to TRBJ2-3; a possible D gene is TRBD1 (6 bases). Looked up from germline, CDR1 is ENHRY and CDR2 is SYGVKD. The CDR3 is 15 amino acids. V shed 2 bases and J shed 5 bases, with 14 bases lying between them. CDR3 nucleotide sequence: TGTGCCATCAGTGAGGGGGGCCAGCTGGTAGATACGCAGTATTTT. This encodes CAISEGGQLVDTQYF.

This rearrangement joins TRBV3-1 (or the pseudogene TRBV3-2) to TRBJ2-7; 13 nucleotides align to TRBD2. The CDR3 runs 14 residues. The germline V gene has CDR1 LGHDT and CDR2 YNNKEL (reference sequence). The ends lost 6 bases at V and 4 bases at J; junction bases unmatched: 3. DNA of the CDR3: TGTGCCAGCAGACTAGCGGGGGGGCCGTACGAGCAGTACTTC. Translation gives CASRLAGGPYEQYF.

In this sample, this clone turned up a few times. V usage is TRBV4-1 and J usage is TRBJ2-7; possibly TRBD2 for D (6 bases). The CDR3 totals 15 residues. V was cut by 0 bases and J by 3 bases, with 12 bases left in between. Per germline, CDR1 MGHRA and CDR2 YSYEKL. Written as DNA, the CDR3 is TGCGCCAGCAGCCAAGATACCACGCGGGGCTACGAGCAGTACTTC. Protein: CASSQDTTRGYEQYF.

This clone was seen only once. This chain links TRBV19 with TRBJ2-1; maybe TRBD2 (6 bases). V lost 5 bases, J lost 7 bases, and 24 bases lay in between. There are 17 residues in the CDR3. Per germline, CDR1 LNHDA and CDR2 SQIVND (reference sequence). The CDR3 region is CASSVSRLPSRGNEQFF. As DNA, the CDR3 is TGTGCCAGTAGTGTCTCCCGGTTACCGAGTCGGGGGAATGAGCAGTTCTTC.

This chain links TRBV7-6 with TRBJ1-1; D is ambiguous. The V gene lost 2 bases and the J gene lost 1 base, with 11 bases spanning the gap. The CDR3 spans 15 residues. CDR1 and CDR2 from the germline V gene are SGHVS and FNYEAQ. The CDR3 sequence: CASSLQEAANTEAFF. For the CDR3, the DNA is TGTGCCAGCAGCTTACAAGAGGCTGCGAACACTGAAGCTTTCTTT.

V usage is TRBV28 and J usage is TRBJ1-6, with D possibly TRBD1 on 5 matching bases. The germline gives CDR1 MDHEN, CDR2 SYDVKM. This CDR3 contains 15 residues. V was trimmed by 2 bases and J by 7 bases, leaving 12 bases between them. This CDR3 is CASSLEWEGNSPLHF. In DNA form, the CDR3 reads TGTGCCAGCAGTTTAGAGTGGGAGGGGAATTCACCCCTCCACTTT.

V gene TRBV7-9 combines with J gene TRBJ1-2, with 12 nucleotides matching TRBD1. The CDR3 extends over 13 amino acids. V shed 8 bases, J shed 8 bases, and the junction held 6 bases outside the gene matches. Germline CDR1 reads SEHNR; CDR2 reads FQNEAQ (reference sequence). The CDR3 DNA reads TGTGCCAGCGGCGGGACAGGGGGCCAAGGCTACACCTTC. This codes for CASGGTGGQGYTF.

V is TRBV27 and J is TRBJ2-3, with a weak D call TRBD1 (5 bases). The CDR3 spans 14 residues. With 4 bases removed from V and 2 bases from J, the gap between germline ends came to 10 bases. Germline-derived CDR1 and CDR2 are MNHEY and SMNVEV (reference sequence). The CDR3 here is CASSYSGITDTQYF. CDR3 bases: TGTGCCAGCAGTTATTCAGGGATCACAGATACGCAGTATTTT.

The gene calls are TRBV18 and TRBJ2-3; TRBD2 agrees at 11 bases. J was trimmed by 2 bases and V by 6 bases; bases with no gene match: 7. The CDR3 consists of 16 residues. Per the germline V gene, CDR1 is KGHSH and CDR2 is LQKENI. The CDR3 sequence is CASSRTSGPATDTQYF. CDR3 in DNA: TGTGCCAGCTCGCGGACTAGCGGGCCAGCCACAGATACGCAGTATTTT.

The J gene is TRBJ1-6, the V gene TRBV6-5; 10 positions agree with TRBD1. CDR1 and CDR2 from the germline V gene are MNHEY and SVGAGI. The CDR3 sequence is 15 residues long. V shed 7 bases, J shed 7 bases, and the junction held 7 bases outside the gene matches. The CDR3 sequence: CASKGTGAGNSPLHF. The CDR3 bases are TGTGCCAGCAAAGGGACAGGGGCTGGCAATTCACCCCTCCACTTT.

The rearrangement links TRBV9 to TRBJ1-6; D ambiguous. This CDR3 spans 15 amino acids. CDR1 is SGDLS and CDR2 is YYNGEE in the germline V gene. Trimming took 0 bases from V and 8 from J, leaving 12 bases between them. The CDR3 here is CASSVVGDSDSPLHF. The CDR3 DNA is TGTGCCAGCAGCGTAGTCGGGGATAGCGATTCACCCCTCCACTTT.

J is TRBJ2-7 and V is TRBV10-3; tentatively, D is TRBD1 (6 bases). Germline V lookup: CDR1 ENHRY, CDR2 SYGVKD. Trimming cost V 9 bases and J 2 bases, with 11 bases left between them. There are 12 residues in the CDR3. This chain's CDR3 is CAISTGPYEQYF. CDR3 nucleotide sequence: TGTGCCATTTCGACAGGTCCCTACGAGCAGTACTTC.

The V call is TRBV10-3, the J call TRBJ2-3; 10 bases fit TRBD1. Germline CDR1 is ENHRY and CDR2 is SYGVKD. Germline trimming cut 6 bases from V and 3 bases from J; bases unmatched to any gene: 6. This CDR3 contains 15 residues. CDR3 amino acids: CAISPGQGGTDTQYF. The CDR3 DNA is TGTGCCATCAGCCCAGGACAGGGGGGGACAGATACGCAGTATTTT.

The rearrangement uses TRBV5-1 and TRBJ1-4; TRBD1 agrees at 7 bases. From germline, CDR1 is SGHRS and CDR2 YFSETQ. The CDR3 loop spans 13 amino acids. The V segment lost 6 bases and the J segment 8 bases; nucleotides outside the gene matches: 7. The CDR3 region has the DNA TGCGCCAGCACTAGAGGGGGCTCCGAAAAACTGTTTTTT. This codes for CASTRGGSEKLFF.

The rearrangement uses TRBV5-4 and TRBJ2-3; 10 nucleotides agree with TRBD2. Germline loops: CDR1 SGHNT, CDR2 YYREEE (reference sequence). Losses at the gene ends were 1 base for V and 0 bases for J; bases not matched to a gene: 8. This CDR3 is built from 18 residues. The CDR3 spells CASSLRTSGDSSTDTQYF. In DNA, the CDR3 is TGTGCCAGCAGCTTGCGGACTAGCGGCGACTCCAGCACAGATACGCAGTATTTT.

The chain joins TRBV3-1 (or the pseudogene TRBV3-2) to TRBJ2-1, with a weak D call TRBD2 (7 bases). Trimming took off 3 bases at V and 2 bases at J, with 11 bases between the two ends. The CDR3 spans 15 residues. CDR1 LGHDT and CDR2 YNNKEL come from the germline V gene (reference sequence). Here the CDR3 DNA reads TGTGCCAGCAGCCATCGAGGGGGGGCCTACAATGAGCAGTTCTTC. Translation: CASSHRGGAYNEQFF.

The chain combines TRBV11-2 with TRBJ1-6; tentatively, D is TRBD1 (6 bases). CDR1 is SGHAT and CDR2 is FQNNGV in the germline V gene. V lost 4 bases to trimming and J lost 9 bases, with 16 bases between them. The CDR3 length is 15 residues. CDR3 sequence: CASSSLQGLGSPLHF. CDR3 sequence (DNA): TGTGCCAGCAGCTCTCTACAGGGTTTGGGTTCACCCCTCCACTTT.

V is TRBV9 and J is TRBJ1-4; 7 nucleotides match TRBD1. Germline V gives CDR1 SGDLS, CDR2 YYNGEE. V shed 0 bases and J 7 bases; nucleotides not matched to a gene: 6. This CDR3 region has 15 residues. The CDR3: CASSVGVSGGEKLFF. As DNA, the CDR3 is TGTGCCAGCAGCGTAGGGGTGTCAGGGGGTGAAAAACTGTTTTTT.

This clone was seen a single time. The chain links TRBV2 to TRBJ1-1, with TRBD1 as a possible D gene (6 bases). This CDR3 is built from 13 residues. With 7 bases removed from V and 6 bases from J, the gap between germline ends came to 15 bases. The germline V gene has CDR1 SNHLY and CDR2 FYNNEI. In nucleotides, the CDR3 is TGTGCCAGCACCTCGGGGGGGCTTGCTGAAGCTTTCTTT. Amino acid sequence: CASTSGGLAEAFF. The whole variable domain, remainder taken from reference TRBV2 and TRBJ1-1, is EPEVTQTPSHQVTQMGQEVILRCVPISNHLYFYWYRQILGQKVEFLVSFYNNEISEKSEIFDDQFSVERPDGSNFTLKIRSTKLEDSAMYFCASTSGGLAEAFFGQGTRLTVV.

The rearrangement joins TRBV5-1 to TRBJ1-2, with D unresolved. V was shortened by 4 bases and J by 0 bases, with 10 bases between the two germline ends. The germline CDR1 and CDR2 sequences are SGHRS and YFSETQ. The CDR3 spans 14 residues. CDR3 sequence reads: CASSREVANYGYTF. CDR3 in DNA: TGCGCCAGCAGCCGCGAGGTAGCTAACTATGGCTACACCTTC.

Here the CDR3 DNA reads TGTGCCAGCAGACCCCAGACAGGGTGGACTGAAGCTTTCTTT. Translating gives CASRPQTGWTEAFF. The chain joins TRBV6-5 to TRBJ1-1; 7 bases map to TRBD1. Germline assignment: CDR1 MNHEY and CDR2 SVGAGI. There are 14 residues in the CDR3. The ends lost 6 bases at V and 5 bases at J; junction bases unmatched: 9.

This chain connects TRBV30 to TRBJ1-2; a possible D gene is TRBD1 (5 bases). Between the trimmed V and J ends, which lost 3 bases and 0 bases, there was a span of 11 bases. The CDR3 is 14 amino acids. Germline V gene lookup returns CDR1 GTSNPN and CDR2 SVGIG (reference sequence). The CDR3, as DNA: TGTGCCTGGAGGGACGACAGAGCTAACTATGGCTACACCTTC. This translates into CAWRDDRANYGYTF.